This TCR beta chain stems from a study of identical twins. Study conclusions and caveats: Some out-of-frame alpha sequences were shared by twins, and these showed excess low generation probability. Models underestimated out-of-frame TCR alpha sharing in monozygotic twins.

Using its own MiXCR run on the 5' RACE reads, TCRdb lists one record per CDR3 protein. The sample lists 500,000 to 700,000 distinct CDR3 sequences; roughly 6.6% were seen once. This clonotype was seen a few times. The antigen is not known. CDR3 length: 15 residues. V lost 4 bases, J lost 2 bases, and 6 bases stayed unmatched. Germline V gene sequence: CDR1 MNHEY, CDR2 SVGAGI. The sample was also linked to a second study, of yellow fever vaccine responses in identical twins.

The receptor was isolated from a woman aged 18-29 years in good health. The sample taken for sequencing was PBMCs. V gene TRBV6-5 combines with J gene TRBJ2-3; TRBD1 agrees at 7 bases. The CDR3 sequence: CASSLGQSFTDTQYF. The CDR3 coding sequence is TGTGCCAGCAGTTTGGGACAGTCTTTCACAGATACGCAGTATTTT.